The next 14 T cell receptor beta chains were all read from a single sample in a study of glioma-infiltrating T cells. The iRepertoire nested amplicon-rescue multiplex PCR amplified TCR alpha and beta CDR3s from RNA. Each CDR3 protein is one row after TCRdb ran MiXCR on the multiplex PCR reads. Seen here are 150,000 to 200,000 distinct CDR3 sequences, 32% observed once, and the top ten hold 20%. Sequenced: glioma tissue, nonneoplastic brain tissue, or PBMCs (not recorded which). Receptor source: a human donor with low-grade glioma or glioblastoma, undergoing nonglioma brain surgery, or in good health (not recorded which).

This clonotype was seen a few times. The V gene is TRBV5-5, the J gene TRBJ2-7, with 8 nucleotides matching TRBD2. Per germline, CDR1 SGHKS and CDR2 YYEKEE (reference sequence). V trimming: 5 bases; J trimming: 3 bases; junction bases outside the gene matches: 4. This CDR3 is 13 amino acids long. In DNA, the CDR3 is TGTGCCAGCAGTTTTACTAGCGGCTACGAGCAGTACTTC. The encoded protein is CASSFTSGYEQYF.

Concerning this clonotype: The junction and the germline gene differ at one end; a read error may be behind it. The chain is built from TRBV4-1 and TRBJ2-4; tentatively, D is TRBD2 (6 bases). CDR1 MGHRA and CDR2 YSYEKL come from the germline V gene. This CDR3 is built from 15 residues. The CDR3 DNA is TGCGCCAGCAGCGAAGAGGGGAGGGCCAAAAACATTCAGTACTTC. This gives the protein CASSEEGRAKNIQYF.

The sample holds many counts of this clonotype. CDR3 sequence (DNA): TGCGCCAGCAGCCAAGAGTGGCAGGGGGCAGCAGATACGCAGTATTTT. Translating gives CASSQEWQGAADTQYF. V usage is TRBV4-1 and J usage is TRBJ2-3; 8 nucleotides align to TRBD1. CDR3 size: 16 residues. Germline V CDR1 and CDR2: MGHRA, YSYEKL. V shed 0 bases, J shed 4 bases, and the junction held 6 bases outside the gene matches.

In this sample, this clonotype turned up many times. V and J are TRBV20-1 and TRBJ2-1; 8 bases are a match to TRBD2. The germline V gene encodes CDR1 DFQATT and CDR2 SNEGSKA (reference sequence). V lost 3 bases to trimming and J lost 0 bases; unmatched junction nucleotides: 10. This CDR3 is built from 17 residues. CDR3: CSASAVGGRSSYNEQFF. Here the CDR3 DNA reads TGCAGTGCTAGTGCTGTCGGCGGGAGGAGCTCCTACAATGAGCAGTTCTTC.

This clonotype appeared many times. This sequence joins TRBV19 and TRBJ2-1, with 9 bases identical to TRBD1. V dropped 6 bases and J dropped 9; count of bases not matched to a gene: 6. The CDR3 length is 13 residues. From germline, CDR1 is LNHDA and CDR2 SQIVND (reference sequence). Here the CDR3 reads CASSTGGKVEQFF. In nucleotides, the CDR3 is TGTGCCAGTAGCACAGGGGGCAAGGTTGAGCAGTTCTTC.

Of note for this clonotype: A much larger clone sits a single nucleotide away, making a read error possible. The genes are TRBV14 and TRBJ1-2, with D unresolved. The CDR3 totals 12 residues. Germline CDR1 is SGHDN and CDR2 is FVKESK. In DNA, the CDR3 is TGTGCCAGCAGCGGGAACAGAGGAAGCTACATCTTC. Translated, it gives CASSGNRGSYIF.

Comment on this clonotype: A clone one base away is much larger, so this may be a read error. The chain has TRBV7-8 and TRBJ1-1; TRBD1 is a possible D gene (5 bases). CDR3 length equals 14 residues. The germline CDR1 and CDR2 sequences are SGHVS and FQNEAQ. The germline V and J ends were trimmed by 5 bases and 5 bases, with 15 bases remaining between them. This CDR3 reads CASSPLGGTTEAFF. DNA of the CDR3: TGTGCCAGCAGCCCTCTTGGGGGGACGACTGAAGCTTTCTTT.

This clonotype was counted a single time. Written as DNA, the CDR3 is TGTGCCACGAGCGGGAGGGAGAGGGCTAGCACAGATACGCAGTATTTT. This codes for CATSGRERASTDTQYF. V and J are TRBV6-2 or TRBV6-3 and TRBJ2-3, with TRBD2 identical over 10 bases. V lost 10 bases and J lost 0; bases outside the gene matches: 10. The length of the CDR3 is 16 residues. The V gene's germline CDR1 is MNHEY and CDR2 SVGEGT.

Of note for this clonotype: A much larger clone is a single base away; this may be a read error. The chain has TRBV18 and TRBJ2-7; D possibly corresponds to TRBD1 (5 bases). CDR1 is KGHSH, CDR2 LQKENI, per germline. The CDR3 is made up of 13 amino acids. The CDR3 sequence is CASSQGETYKQYF. The CDR3 bases are TGTGCCAGCTCACAAGGGGAAACCTACAAGCAGTACTTC. Together with reference TRBV18 and TRBJ2-7, the CDR3 gives the full variable domain: NAGVMQNPRHLVRRRGQEARLRCSPMKGHSHVYWYRQLPEEGLKFMVYLQKENIIDESGMPKERFSAEFPKEGPSILRIQQVVRGDSAAYFCASSQGETYKQYFGPGTRLTVT.

The rearrangement links TRBV7-3 to TRBJ2-3; tentatively, D is TRBD1 or TRBD2 (5 bases each). Germline values: CDR1 SGHTA, CDR2 FQGTGA. The ends were cut back, 5 bases at V and 2 bases at J, with 14 bases in the middle. This CDR3 region has 15 residues. The chain's CDR3 is CASSRGAGVTDTQYF. CDR3 bases: TGTGCCAGCAGCCGAGGGGCGGGCGTCACAGATACGCAGTATTTT.

This clonotype was recorded many times. In nucleotides, the CDR3 is TGTGCCAGCAGCTCGATGGGGTACTACGAGCAGTACTTC. Amino acid sequence: CASSSMGYYEQYF. The chain recombines TRBV7-2 with TRBJ2-7, with D uncertain. V was trimmed by 4 bases and J by 3 bases, leaving 10 bases between them. The CDR3 covers 13 residues. CDR1 and CDR2 (germline): SGHTA, FQGNSA.

This clonotype occurred a few times. CDR3 loop: CASSLQGNTNEKLFF. The CDR3 DNA sequence: TGTGCCAGCAGCCTACAGGGGAACACTAATGAAAAACTGTTTTTT. The J gene is TRBJ1-4, the V gene TRBV7-2, with 7 nucleotides matching TRBD1. V trimming: 5 bases; J trimming: 2 bases; junction bases outside the gene matches: 5. CDR1 is SGHTA and CDR2 is FQGNSA in the germline V gene. The CDR3 is 15 amino acids.

This clonotype was observed a handful of times. This rearrangement joins TRBV4-1 to TRBJ2-7, with a tentative D call TRBD1 (5 bases). This CDR3 region has 16 residues. Trimming removed 4 bases at V and 6 bases at J, with 22 bases between. The germline gives CDR1 MGHRA, CDR2 YSYEKL. Here the CDR3 reads CASSLQDLIGSGEQYF. The CDR3 DNA reads TGCGCCAGCAGCCTACAGGACCTCATAGGTTCAGGCGAGCAGTACTTC.

The chain is built from TRBV30 and TRBJ2-1; TRBD1 matches 10 bases. The germline V gene has CDR1 GTSNPN and CDR2 SVGIG (reference sequence). V was clipped by 5 bases and J by 1 base; unmatched bases: 5. The CDR3 covers 15 residues. The CDR3 nucleotides are TGTGCCTGGGCTACGGGACAGGGGTCCTACAATGAGCAGTTCTTC. It is translated as CAWATGQGSYNEQFF.